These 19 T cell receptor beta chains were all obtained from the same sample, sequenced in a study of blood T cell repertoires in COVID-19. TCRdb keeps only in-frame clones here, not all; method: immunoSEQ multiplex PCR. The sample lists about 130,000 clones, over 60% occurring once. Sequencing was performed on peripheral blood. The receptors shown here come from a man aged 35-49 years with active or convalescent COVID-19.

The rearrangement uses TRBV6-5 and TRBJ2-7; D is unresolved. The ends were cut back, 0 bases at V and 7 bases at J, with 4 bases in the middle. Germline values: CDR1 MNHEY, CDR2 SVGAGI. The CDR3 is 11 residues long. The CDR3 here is CASSYSTEQYF. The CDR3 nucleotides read TGTGCCAGCAGTTACTCGACTGAGCAGTACTTC.

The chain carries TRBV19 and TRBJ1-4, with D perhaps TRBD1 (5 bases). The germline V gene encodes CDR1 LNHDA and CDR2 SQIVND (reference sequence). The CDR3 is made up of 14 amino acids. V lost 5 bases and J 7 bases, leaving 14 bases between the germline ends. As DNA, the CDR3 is TGTGCCAGTAGTCCCGGACACCTACTTGAAAAACTGTTTTTT. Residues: CASSPGHLLEKLFF.

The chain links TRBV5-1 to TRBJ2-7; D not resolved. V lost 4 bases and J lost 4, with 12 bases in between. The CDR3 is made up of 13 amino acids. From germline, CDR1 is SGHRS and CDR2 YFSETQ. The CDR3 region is CASSPPEAYEQYF. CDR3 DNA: TGCGCCAGCAGCCCCCCCGAGGCGTACGAGCAGTACTTC.

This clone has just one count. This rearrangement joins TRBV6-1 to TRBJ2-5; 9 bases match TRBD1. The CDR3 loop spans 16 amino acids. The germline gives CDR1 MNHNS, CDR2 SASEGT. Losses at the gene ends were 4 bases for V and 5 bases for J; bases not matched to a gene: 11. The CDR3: CASSGGTGSPGETQYF. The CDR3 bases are TGTGCCAGCAGTGGCGGGACAGGGTCCCCGGGGGAGACCCAGTACTTC.

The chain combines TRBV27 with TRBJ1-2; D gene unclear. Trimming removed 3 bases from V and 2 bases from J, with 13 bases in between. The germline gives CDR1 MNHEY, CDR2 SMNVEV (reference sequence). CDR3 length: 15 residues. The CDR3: CASSLAGTSNYGYTF. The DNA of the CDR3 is TGTGCCAGCAGTTTGGCAGGAACTTCCAACTATGGCTACACCTTC.

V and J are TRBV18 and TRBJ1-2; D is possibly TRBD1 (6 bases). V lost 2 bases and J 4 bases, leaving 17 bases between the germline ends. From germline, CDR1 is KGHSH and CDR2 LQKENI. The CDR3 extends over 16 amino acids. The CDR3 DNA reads TGTGCCAGCTCACCAGGGACAAATGGAGACCCCTATGGCTACACCTTC. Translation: CASSPGTNGDPYGYTF.

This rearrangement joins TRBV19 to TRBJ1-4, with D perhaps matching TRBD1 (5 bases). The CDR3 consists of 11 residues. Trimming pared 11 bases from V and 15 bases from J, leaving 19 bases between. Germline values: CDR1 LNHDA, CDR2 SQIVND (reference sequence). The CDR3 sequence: CASWGVLEVFF. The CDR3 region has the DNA TGTGCCTCCTGGGGGGTTCTGGAGGTGTTTTTT.

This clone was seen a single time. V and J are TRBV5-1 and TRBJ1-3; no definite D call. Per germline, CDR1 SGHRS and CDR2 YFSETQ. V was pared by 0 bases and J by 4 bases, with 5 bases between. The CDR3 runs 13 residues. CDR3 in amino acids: CASSLDSGNTIYF. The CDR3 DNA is TGCGCCAGCAGCTTGGACAGCGGAAACACCATATATTTT.

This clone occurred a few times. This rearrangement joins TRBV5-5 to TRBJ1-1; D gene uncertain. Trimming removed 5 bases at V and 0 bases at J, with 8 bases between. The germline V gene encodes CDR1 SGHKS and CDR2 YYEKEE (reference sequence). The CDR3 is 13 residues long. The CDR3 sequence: CASSGQLNTEAFF. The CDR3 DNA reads TGTGCCAGCAGTGGGCAGTTGAACACTGAAGCTTTCTTT.

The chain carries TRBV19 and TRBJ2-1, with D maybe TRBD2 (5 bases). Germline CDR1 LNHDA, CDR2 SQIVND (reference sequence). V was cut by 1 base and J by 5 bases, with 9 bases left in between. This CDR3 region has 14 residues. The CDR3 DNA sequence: TGTGCCAGTAGTATAGGGCCCGGGAACAATGAGCAGTTCTTC. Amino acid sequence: CASSIGPGNNEQFF.

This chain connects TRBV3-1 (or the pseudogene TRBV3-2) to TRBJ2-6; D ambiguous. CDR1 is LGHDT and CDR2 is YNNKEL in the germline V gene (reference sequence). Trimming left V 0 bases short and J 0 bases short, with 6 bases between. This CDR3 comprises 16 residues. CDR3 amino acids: CASSQDPVSGANVLTF. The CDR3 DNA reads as TGTGCCAGCAGCCAAGATCCGGTCTCTGGGGCCAACGTCCTGACTTTC.

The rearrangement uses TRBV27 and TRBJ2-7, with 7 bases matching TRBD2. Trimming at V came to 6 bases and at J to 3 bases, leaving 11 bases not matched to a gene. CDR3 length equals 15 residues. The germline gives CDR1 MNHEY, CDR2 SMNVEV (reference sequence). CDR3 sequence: CASSPSAGRDYEQYF. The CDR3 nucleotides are TGTGCCAGCAGCCCCAGTGCGGGGAGGGACTACGAGCAGTACTTC.

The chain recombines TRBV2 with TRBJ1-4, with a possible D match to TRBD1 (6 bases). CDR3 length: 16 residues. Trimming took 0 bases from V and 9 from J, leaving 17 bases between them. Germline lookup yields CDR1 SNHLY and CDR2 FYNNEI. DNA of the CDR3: TGTGCCAGCAGTGAAGCGCTTCCAGGGGATGATAAAAAACTGTTTTTT. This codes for CASSEALPGDDKKLFF.

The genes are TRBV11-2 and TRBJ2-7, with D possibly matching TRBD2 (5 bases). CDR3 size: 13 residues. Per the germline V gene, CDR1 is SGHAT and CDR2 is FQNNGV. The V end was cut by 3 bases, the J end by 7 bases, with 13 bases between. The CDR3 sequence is CASSFPGEREQYF. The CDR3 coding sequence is TGTGCCAGCAGCTTTCCCGGGGAGCGGGAGCAGTACTTC.

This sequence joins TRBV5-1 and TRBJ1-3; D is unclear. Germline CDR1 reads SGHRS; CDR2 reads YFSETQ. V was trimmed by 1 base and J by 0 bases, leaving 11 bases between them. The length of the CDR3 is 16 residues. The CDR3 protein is CASSLFGGFSGNTIYF. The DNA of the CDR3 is TGCGCCAGCAGCTTGTTTGGAGGTTTCTCTGGAAACACCATATATTTT.

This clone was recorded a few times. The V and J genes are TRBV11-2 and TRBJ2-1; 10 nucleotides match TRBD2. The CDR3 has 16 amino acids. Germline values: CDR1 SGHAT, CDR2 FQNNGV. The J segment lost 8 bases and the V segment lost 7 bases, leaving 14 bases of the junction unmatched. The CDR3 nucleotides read TGTGCCAGCACCAGAGAAGCGGGGGGGCTTTTCGATGAGCAGTTCTTC. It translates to CASTREAGGLFDEQFF.

The CDR3 region is CASSERLAGVNEQFF. For the CDR3, the DNA is TGTGCCAGCAGCGAGAGACTAGCGGGAGTTAATGAGCAGTTCTTC. The V and J genes are TRBV21-1 and TRBJ2-1; the table gives TRBD2 as D, unverified against the DNA. TRBV21-1 constitutes a pseudogene. The CDR3 has 15 residues.

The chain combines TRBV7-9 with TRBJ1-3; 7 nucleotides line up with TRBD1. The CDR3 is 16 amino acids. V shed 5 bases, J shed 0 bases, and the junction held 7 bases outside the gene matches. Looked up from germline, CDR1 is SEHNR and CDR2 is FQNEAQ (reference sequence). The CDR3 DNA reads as TGTGCCAGCAGCCCCGCACAGGGGTACTCTGGAAACACCATATATTTT. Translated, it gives CASSPAQGYSGNTIYF.

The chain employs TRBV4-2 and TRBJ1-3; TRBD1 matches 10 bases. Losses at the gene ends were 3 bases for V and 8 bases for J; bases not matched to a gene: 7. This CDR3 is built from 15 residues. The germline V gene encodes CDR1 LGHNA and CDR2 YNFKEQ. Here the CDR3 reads CASSQRQGAGDTIYF. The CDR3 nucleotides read TGTGCCAGCAGCCAGAGACAGGGGGCTGGGGACACCATATATTTT.